The 17 T cell receptor beta chains below all came from one sample that was sequenced in a study of graft-versus-host responses after intestinal transplantation. Their recognized antigens are unknown. Sequencing used immunoSEQ multiplex PCR; TCRdb keeps in-frame clones, though not all of them. The sample includes about 90,000 clones, less than 95% of them seen just once. The starting material was unstimulated CD4+ T cells sorted from spleen or lymph node cells, obtained before transplant. Receptor source: a human donor who was the organ donor for an intestinal transplant.

The chain links TRBV4-1 to TRBJ1-2; TRBD1 matches 10 bases. The CDR3 covers 13 residues. Germline V lookup: CDR1 MGHRA, CDR2 YSYEKL. V lost 4 bases, J lost 8 bases, and 4 bases stayed unmatched. CDR3 nucleotide sequence: TGCGCCAGCAGCCGACAGGGGGCTCGAGGCTACACCTTC. Its protein product is CASSRQGARGYTF.

The V call is TRBV2, the J call TRBJ2-5, with 8 positions matching TRBD1. The CDR3 has 13 residues. The germline gives CDR1 SNHLY, CDR2 FYNNEI. V shed 2 bases, J shed 14 bases, and the junction held 10 bases outside the gene matches. CDR3 residues: CASSEQGAEILYF. The CDR3 DNA is TGTGCCAGCAGTGAACAGGGGGCCGAGATTCTTTACTTC.

The rearrangement joins TRBV6-1 to TRBJ2-5, with D unresolved. The DNA end is more similar to TRBJ2-7, so the J call may be wrong. CDR1 is MNHNS, CDR2 SASEGT, per germline. CDR3 length: 15 residues. The CDR3 spells CASSKGLVRTYEQYF. The CDR3 DNA sequence: TGTGCCAGCAGCAAAGGGCTGGTCAGAACCTACGAGCAGTACTTC.

The chain is built from TRBV6-5 and TRBJ2-1; 7 nucleotides agree with TRBD2. The CDR3 is 15 residues long. V lost 7 bases, J lost 5 bases, and 11 bases stayed unmatched. Germline V gene sequence: CDR1 MNHEY, CDR2 SVGAGI. The CDR3 protein is CASNPRGNPHNEQFF. The CDR3 DNA is TGTGCCAGCAACCCGCGGGGGAACCCCCACAATGAGCAGTTCTTC.

The V gene is TRBV9, the J gene TRBJ1-5, with no clear D. The germline CDR1 and CDR2 sequences are SGDLS and YYNGEE. The CDR3 runs to 14 residues. Trimming stripped 0 bases from V and 7 bases from J, with 11 bases between. The CDR3 nucleotides are TGTGCCAGCAGCGTAGGAGGTTTGGCACAGCCCCAGCATTTT. Its protein product is CASSVGGLAQPQHF. Supplemented by reference TRBV9 and TRBJ1-5, the full variable domain reads DSGVTQTPKHLITATGQRVTLRCSPRSGDLSVYWYQQSLDQGLQFLIQYYNGEERAKGNILERFSAQQFPDLHSELNLSSLELGDSALYFCASSVGGLAQPQHFGDGTRLSIL.

The rearrangement joins TRBV12-5 to TRBJ1-2; no clear D. There are 16 residues in the CDR3. The germline V gene has CDR1 LGHNT and CDR2 FRNRAP. The germline V and J ends were trimmed by 0 bases and 8 bases, with 19 bases remaining between them. The CDR3 protein is CASGLVPSRASGGYTF. The DNA of the CDR3 is TGTGCTAGTGGTTTGGTACCAAGTCGTGCCTCAGGAGGCTACACCTTC. Complete variable domain (other parts from reference TRBV12-5 and TRBJ1-2): DARVTQTPRHKVTEMGQEVTMRCQPILGHNTVFWYRQTMMQGLELLAYFRNRAPLDDSGMPKDRFSAEMPDATLATLKIQPSEPRDSAVYFCASGLVPSRASGGYTFGSGTRLTVV.

The V and J genes are TRBV6-5 and TRBJ1-2, with D possibly being TRBD1 (6 bases). Germline-derived CDR1 and CDR2 are MNHEY and SVGAGI. V lost 4 bases, J lost 4 bases, and 13 bases lay in between. The CDR3 is made up of 14 amino acids. The CDR3 protein is CASSFIMDSYGYTF. The CDR3 DNA is TGTGCCAGCAGTTTCATTATGGACAGCTATGGCTACACCTTC.

Details on this clone: The identical CDR3 is also encoded by other nucleotide sequences in the sample. CDR3: CASSEAPGSRYGYTF. The CDR3 bases are TGTGCCAGCAGTGAGGCTCCAGGTAGTCGCTATGGCTACACCTTC. V usage is TRBV6-1 and J usage is TRBJ1-2; D is ambiguous. With 3 bases removed from V and 4 bases from J, the gap between germline ends came to 15 bases. Germline V CDR1 and CDR2: MNHNS, SASEGT. CDR3 length: 15 amino acids.

This sequence joins TRBV28 and TRBJ1-2; D is unresolved. The CDR3 length is 14 residues. CDR1 and CDR2 (germline): MDHEN, SYDVKM. The V end was cut by 1 base, the J end by 3 bases, with 9 bases between. The CDR3 is CASSLLSGHYGYTF. CDR3 nucleotides: TGTGCCAGCAGTTTATTATCTGGGCACTATGGCTACACCTTC.

The rearrangement uses TRBV9 and TRBJ2-1; D may be TRBD1 (5 bases). Germline CDR1 and CDR2: SGDLS and YYNGEE. V shed 4 bases and J shed 10 bases, with 21 bases lying between them. The CDR3 consists of 15 residues. CDR3 DNA: TGTGCCAGCAGCCCAGTAGGGGTTCCTCTCTCGGAGCAGTTCTTC. As protein: CASSPVGVPLSEQFF.

J is TRBJ1-1 and V is TRBV10-3; weak D call: TRBD1 (5 bases). Per germline, CDR1 ENHRY and CDR2 SYGVKD. The CDR3 covers 13 residues. Trimming took 7 bases from V and 1 from J, leaving 10 bases between them. CDR3 coding DNA: TGTGCCATCACCAGTACAGGGAACACTGAAGCTTTCTTT. Amino acids: CAITSTGNTEAFF.

This chain uses TRBV7-9 with TRBJ1-2; TRBD1 aligns across 8 bases. J was trimmed by 1 base and V by 4 bases; bases with no gene match: 5. CDR1 is SEHNR, CDR2 FQNEAQ, per germline (reference sequence). The CDR3 has 15 residues. CDR3 sequence (DNA): TGTGCCAGCAGCTACGGACAGGGTTTTAACTATGGCTACACCTTC. Amino acids: CASSYGQGFNYGYTF.

This chain joins TRBV19 and TRBJ2-5; 8 bases line up with TRBD1. Looked up from germline, CDR1 is LNHDA and CDR2 is SQIVND (reference sequence). This CDR3 has 15 amino acids. J was trimmed by 2 bases and V by 7 bases; bases with no gene match: 9. The CDR3 is CASKGQGATQETQYF. Written as DNA, the CDR3 is TGTGCCAGTAAAGGGCAGGGGGCTACTCAAGAGACCCAGTACTTC.

This clone came up a few times. The rearrangement links TRBV5-1 to TRBJ1-1; TRBD1 is a possible D gene (5 bases). The CDR3 is 14 amino acids. V was pared by 0 bases and J by 1 base, with 7 bases between. Germline V gene data show CDR1 as SGHRS and CDR2 as YFSETQ. CDR3 DNA: TGCGCCAGCAGCTTGGCCCAGGGGAACACTGAAGCTTTCTTT. Residues: CASSLAQGNTEAFF.

The gene calls are TRBV2 and TRBJ2-7; 10 bases line up with TRBD1. The germline gives CDR1 SNHLY, CDR2 FYNNEI. The CDR3 loop spans 14 amino acids. V dropped 11 bases and J dropped 1; count of bases not matched to a gene: 8. The CDR3 DNA sequence: TGTGCCGGGAGCCGGGACAGGGGTTCCTACGAGCAGTACTTC. Amino acid sequence: CAGSRDRGSYEQYF.

This sequence joins TRBV5-8 and TRBJ1-4, with TRBD1 as a possible D gene (5 bases). Germline V gene data show CDR1 as SGHTS and CDR2 as YDEGEE. The V gene lost 0 bases and the J gene lost 7 bases, with 10 bases spanning the gap. This CDR3 is 14 amino acids long. In nucleotides, the CDR3 is TGTGCCAGCAGCTTGGGGGAGGGGAGTGAAAAACTGTTTTTT. Protein sequence: CASSLGEGSEKLFF.

The chain has TRBV18 and TRBJ1-2; D may be TRBD1 (6 bases). The CDR3 extends over 16 amino acids. With 5 bases removed from V and 7 bases from J, the gap between germline ends came to 23 bases. Germline CDR1 is KGHSH and CDR2 is LQKENI. This CDR3 reads CASSDLTGTMISGYTF. CDR3 nucleotide sequence: TGTGCCAGCTCAGACTTGACCGGGACAATGATAAGTGGCTACACCTTC.